This paragraph covers one T cell receptor (beta chain) sequence. This clone was detected only once. The antigen it binds to is not known. Base qualities are not provided; no much larger clone lies one nucleotide away. The sample's time point label is to be understood as: neoterminal ileum biopsy at postoperative endoscopy, about 6 months after surgery. Eligible patients were adults with ileal or ileocolonic Crohn's disease who had an indication for ileocolonic resection. Before DNA extraction, whole ileal mucosal biopsies were kept frozen at -80 degrees C. Genomic DNA was isolated from frozen whole biopsies using a TRizol-based method, and the DNA was quantified with a NanoDrop 2000 spectrophotometer. For commercial TCRB immunosequencing, approximately 500 nanograms of biopsy DNA were submitted for each sample. Adaptive Biotechnology amplified CDR3 regions from genomic DNA with a two-step multiplex PCR that controlled for amplification bias. The first PCR used primers for every V and J gene segment; the second PCR added barcodes and Illumina adapters. CDR3 libraries were sequenced using an Illumina instrument. The paper's processing steps were these. The analysis drew on both the pipelines supplied by the vendor and custom analysis of the raw data in R/Bioconductor running R version 3.3.0. Clonality, which ranges from 0 to 1, was calculated as the inverse of the normalised Shannon entropy across all productive clones. The repertoire share taken up by the top 100 clones defined high-frequency clones, and only clones that passed a 95% confidence test were kept. Repertoire diversity was measured with the Simpson index, and overlap between samples was measured with the Morisita-Horn index. The immuneACCESS repertoire file appears here via TCRdb, limited to in-frame rearrangements. These files lack a portion of the clones; in checked studies, under half of the deficit traces to unresolved V genes, and the cause of the others is not known. The V and J calls and clone size are taken from that table; D and trimming were inferred from the DNA. Counted in this sample were 13,000 or so clones; about 70% of them appeared once. 8.6% of the sample comes from the top ten.

These data belong to a study of T cell repertoires in ileal Crohn's disease (dated by TCRdb to the late 2010s). For the study in its entirety: The median duration of disease was roughly eight years, and at the time of surgery about 35% of patients were active smokers. A total of approximately 170 mucosal samples from some 60 patients were sequenced, collected from several sites on the surgical specimen as well as at postoperative endoscopy. A prospective multicentre cohort supplied the 50 or so Crohn's disease patients whose TCR repertoires were analysed. Neoterminal ileum biopsies obtained at postoperative colonoscopy were designated as M6 samples. Surgery was performed for a complication in all patients, with stricturing disease in roughly 60% and penetrating disease in approximately 39%. Running in parallel with the study was a multicentre cohort set up to find predictors of early endoscopic recurrence following ileocolonic resection. A Rutgeerts score higher than i0 was the definition used for endoscopic postoperative recurrence. Roughly half of the patients were given postoperative therapy, with fewer than 12 receiving thiopurines and around 20 receiving anti-TNF agents. Summary of the overall study and its limitations: Only a subgroup of patients, of unstated size, had mucosal CD4 and CD8 T cells sorted and sequenced. More high-frequency clones were carried by sorted CD8 T cells than by CD4 T cells, suggesting that mucosal expansions were mainly CD8. A significantly higher proportion of clonal expansions was observed in active smokers at surgery than in non-smokers (about 25% vs 20%, p=0.02). Endoscopic recurrence was found to be associated with higher high-frequency clone percentages at surgery, and recurrence was observed in all patients with clonality above 26.8% (18/57). Postoperative endoscopy timing varied within the first year after surgery, with a median delay of approximately 6.3 months.

CDR1 and CDR2, per the germline V gene (reference sequence), are GTSNPN and SVGIG. Measured from the cysteine to the phenylalanine, the CDR3 is 11 residues long. CDR3 DNA only is kept here, 33 bases in frame from base 1. Trimming leaves V shorter by 7 bases and J shorter by 5 bases, with the junction holding 4 bases beyond the gene matches. The chain joins TRBV30 to TRBJ2-7, with 8 bases in between that match TRBD1. The sequence was collected from an adult with Crohn's disease. Sequenced material: ileal tissue. The DNA reads as follows: TGTGCCTCCAGGACAGGGAACGAGCAGTACTTC. Translated, this is CASRTGNEQYF.